The 14 T cell receptor beta chains given below trace back to one sample, sequenced in a study of blood T cell repertoires in COVID-19. Some clones are missing from TCRdb's copy, which holds only in-frame ones; the method was immunoSEQ multiplex PCR. The sample lists about 200,000 clones; approximately 85% were seen once. Sequenced material: PBMCs or T cells enriched from blood (not recorded which). The source of these receptors is a man in his forties with acute COVID-19.

The rearrangement links TRBV24-1 to TRBJ2-7; the match to TRBD2 covers 7 bases. Germline V gives CDR1 KGHDR, CDR2 SFDVKD. V lost 4 bases to trimming and J lost 5 bases; unmatched junction nucleotides: 4. CDR3 length: 13 amino acids. The CDR3 protein is CATSDQGLNEQYF. The CDR3 coding sequence is TGTGCCACCAGTGACCAGGGACTAAACGAGCAGTACTTC.

This clone showed up just a few times. V gene TRBV4-2 combines with J gene TRBJ1-6; D uncertain. The CDR3 totals 16 residues. Germline lookup yields CDR1 LGHNA and CDR2 YNFKEQ. V dropped 1 base and J dropped 7 bases, with 14 bases sitting between them. The CDR3 coding sequence is TGTGCCAGCAGCCAAGGGGTTGGAACGGGGAATTCACCCCTCCACTTT. This codes for CASSQGVGTGNSPLHF.

The chain employs TRBV5-4 and TRBJ2-5; 10 nucleotides line up with TRBD2. CDR3 length equals 15 residues. Germline assignment: CDR1 SGHNT and CDR2 YYREEE (reference sequence). Germline trimming cut 4 bases from V and 1 base from J; bases unmatched to any gene: 4. The CDR3 DNA follows: TGTGCCAGCAGCACCCGGACTAGCGGCCAAGAGACCCAGTACTTC. Amino acids: CASSTRTSGQETQYF.

The chain couples TRBV30 to TRBJ1-5; 7 nucleotides match TRBD1. Germline trimming cut 0 bases from V and 3 bases from J; bases unmatched to any gene: 8. Per germline, CDR1 GTSNPN and CDR2 SVGIG (reference sequence). The CDR3 extends over 16 amino acids. Written as DNA, the CDR3 is TGTGCCTGGAGTGTCCCACCGGGACAGCACAATCAGCCCCAGCATTTT. As protein: CAWSVPPGQHNQPQHF.

The chain has TRBV27 and TRBJ2-5, with D possibly matching TRBD1 (5 bases). The CDR3 sequence is 15 residues long. Germline V gives CDR1 MNHEY, CDR2 SMNVEV (reference sequence). Trimming left V 6 bases short and J 0 bases short, with 14 bases between. Here the CDR3 reads CASRSGRAYQETQYF. CDR3 DNA: TGTGCCAGCAGATCGGGCAGGGCCTACCAAGAGACCCAGTACTTC.

This clone was detected only a few times. CDR3 sequence: CASSFSGSSYNEQFF. The CDR3 nucleotides are TGCGCCAGCAGCTTTAGCGGGAGCTCCTACAATGAGCAGTTCTTC. This chain connects TRBV5-1 to TRBJ2-1, with 9 bases identical to TRBD2. V gave up 2 bases and J gave up 0 bases; unmatched junction bases: 0. Germline V gene sequence: CDR1 SGHRS, CDR2 YFSETQ. This CDR3 is 15 amino acids long.

V usage is TRBV7-8 and J usage is TRBJ1-5; D is uncertain. V was clipped by 8 bases and J by 5 bases, with 10 bases between them. Germline values: CDR1 SGHVS, CDR2 FQNEAQ. The CDR3 is 12 residues long. This chain's CDR3 is CASPNGDQPQHF. CDR3 DNA: TGTGCCAGCCCCAACGGGGATCAGCCCCAGCATTTT.

The chain links TRBV7-9 to TRBJ1-1; TRBD1 is a possible D gene (5 bases). This CDR3 region has 16 residues. V was clipped by 5 bases and J by 4 bases, with 20 bases between them. Germline loops: CDR1 SEHNR, CDR2 FQNEAQ (reference sequence). The CDR3 reads CASSGGTRAGSTEAFF. CDR3 DNA sequence: TGTGCCAGCAGCGGAGGGACCAGGGCGGGAAGCACTGAAGCTTTCTTT.

The rearrangement links TRBV5-1 to TRBJ2-7; no definite D call. Germline V CDR1 and CDR2: SGHRS, YFSETQ. V was shortened by 2 bases and J by 3 bases, with 6 bases between the two germline ends. The CDR3 spans 12 residues. The CDR3 DNA reads as TGCGCCAGCAGCTTAGACAACTACGAGCAGTACTTC. It is translated as CASSLDNYEQYF. Full variable domain (rest looked up from reference TRBV5-1 and TRBJ2-7): KAGVTQTPRYLIKTRGQQVTLSCSPISGHRSVSWYQQTPGQGLQFLFEYFSETQRNKGNFPGRFSGRQFSNSRSEMNVSTLELGDSALYLCASSLDNYEQYFGPGTRLTVT.

This chain connects TRBV11-3 to TRBJ2-7; no definite D call. The V gene's germline CDR1 is SGHNT and CDR2 YENEEA. V shed 8 bases and J shed 0 bases, with 8 bases lying between them. The CDR3 consists of 12 residues. The CDR3 DNA reads TGTGCCAGCGGGTCGGGCTCCTACGAGCAGTACTTC. It specifies CASGSGSYEQYF.

CDR3 protein: CASSRGGATNEKLFF. CDR3 coding DNA: TGTGCCAGCAGCAGGGGGGGCGCAACTAATGAAAAACTGTTTTTT. This sequence joins TRBV7-9 and TRBJ1-4; D possibly corresponds to TRBD1 (6 bases). V gave up 5 bases and J gave up 0 bases, with 10 bases separating them. CDR1 and CDR2 from the germline V gene are SEHNR and FQNEAQ (reference sequence). This CDR3 is built from 15 residues.

The chain employs TRBV2 and TRBJ1-1; no reliable D call. With 8 bases removed from V and 7 bases from J, the gap between germline ends came to 17 bases. Germline assignment: CDR1 SNHLY and CDR2 FYNNEI. This CDR3 spans 13 amino acids. The chain's CDR3 is CASGSRRTDEAFF. The CDR3 coding sequence is TGTGCCAGCGGCTCCCGGAGAACCGATGAAGCTTTCTTT.

Only a few counts were recorded for this clone. The chain combines TRBV5-1 with TRBJ2-7, with 9 bases lining up with TRBD1. The germline V gene has CDR1 SGHRS and CDR2 YFSETQ. This CDR3 has 16 residues. V lost 0 bases, J lost 4 bases, and 8 bases stayed unmatched. The CDR3 DNA follows: TGCGCCAGCAGCTTGGGATTTGCGACAGGGGGTTACGAGCAGTACTTC. Translation: CASSLGFATGGYEQYF.

This clone appeared a single time. V is TRBV7-8 and J is TRBJ2-2; D is perhaps TRBD2 (5 bases). This CDR3 has 15 amino acids. Germline lookup yields CDR1 SGHVS and CDR2 FQNEAQ. V was shortened by 1 base and J by 6 bases, with 12 bases between the two germline ends. CDR3 in amino acids: CASSLGRSFPGELFF. The CDR3 coding sequence is TGTGCCAGCAGCTTAGGGAGGTCCTTCCCCGGGGAGCTGTTTTTT.